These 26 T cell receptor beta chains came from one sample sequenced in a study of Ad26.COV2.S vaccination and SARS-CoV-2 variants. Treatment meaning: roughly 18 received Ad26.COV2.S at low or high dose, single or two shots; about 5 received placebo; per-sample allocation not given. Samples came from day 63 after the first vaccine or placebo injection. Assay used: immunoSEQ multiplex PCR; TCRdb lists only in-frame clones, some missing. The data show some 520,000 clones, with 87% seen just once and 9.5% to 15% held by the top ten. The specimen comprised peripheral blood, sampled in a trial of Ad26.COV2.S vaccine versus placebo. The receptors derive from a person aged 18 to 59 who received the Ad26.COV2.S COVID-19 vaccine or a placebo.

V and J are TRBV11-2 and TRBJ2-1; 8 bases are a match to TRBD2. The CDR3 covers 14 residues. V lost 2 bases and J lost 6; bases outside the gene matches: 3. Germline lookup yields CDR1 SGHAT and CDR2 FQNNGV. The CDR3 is CASSLKLAVNEQFF. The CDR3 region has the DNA TGTGCCAGCAGCTTAAAACTAGCGGTCAATGAGCAGTTCTTC.

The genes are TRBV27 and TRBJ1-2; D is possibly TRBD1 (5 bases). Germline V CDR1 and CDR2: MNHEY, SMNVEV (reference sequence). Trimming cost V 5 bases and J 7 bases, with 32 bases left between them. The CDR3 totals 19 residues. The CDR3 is CASSLTAVWDGRARAGYTF. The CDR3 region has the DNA TGTGCCAGCAGTCTTACCGCCGTATGGGACGGACGGGCGCGCGCTGGCTACACCTTC.

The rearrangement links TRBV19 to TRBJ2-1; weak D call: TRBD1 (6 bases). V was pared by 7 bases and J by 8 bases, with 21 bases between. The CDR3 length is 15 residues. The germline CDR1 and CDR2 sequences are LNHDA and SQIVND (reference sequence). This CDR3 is CASKLGQGIGDEQFF. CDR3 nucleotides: TGTGCCAGTAAGTTGGGGCAGGGGATAGGAGATGAGCAGTTCTTC. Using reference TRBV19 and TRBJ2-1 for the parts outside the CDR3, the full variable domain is DGGITQSPKYLFRKEGQNVTLSCEQNLNHDAMYWYRQDPGQGLRLIYYSQIVNDFQKGDIAEGYSVSREKKESFPLTVTSAQKNPTAFYLCASKLGQGIGDEQFFGPGTRLTVL.

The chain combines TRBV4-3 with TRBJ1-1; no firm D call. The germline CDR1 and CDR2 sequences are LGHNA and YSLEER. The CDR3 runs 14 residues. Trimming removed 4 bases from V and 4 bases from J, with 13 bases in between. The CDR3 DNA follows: TGCGCCAGCAGCCCCACGCGGTGGGGCACTGAAGCTTTCTTT. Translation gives CASSPTRWGTEAFF.

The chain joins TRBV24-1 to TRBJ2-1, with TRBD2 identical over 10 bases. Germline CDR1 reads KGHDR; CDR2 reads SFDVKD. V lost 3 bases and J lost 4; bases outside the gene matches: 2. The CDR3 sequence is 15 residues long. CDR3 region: CATSDLAGAYNEQFF. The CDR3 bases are TGTGCCACCAGTGATCTAGCGGGAGCATACAATGAGCAGTTCTTC.

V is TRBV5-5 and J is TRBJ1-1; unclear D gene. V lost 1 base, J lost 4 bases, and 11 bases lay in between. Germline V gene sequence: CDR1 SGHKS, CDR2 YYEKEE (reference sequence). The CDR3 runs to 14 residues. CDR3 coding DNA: TGTGCCAGCAGCTTGAAACAGCCGCGCACTGAAGCTTTCTTT. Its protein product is CASSLKQPRTEAFF.

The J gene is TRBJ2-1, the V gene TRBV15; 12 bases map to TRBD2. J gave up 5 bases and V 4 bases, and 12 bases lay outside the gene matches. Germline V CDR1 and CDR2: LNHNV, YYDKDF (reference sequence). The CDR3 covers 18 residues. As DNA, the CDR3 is TGTGCCACCAGCACACGCCGCCGGACTAGCGGGATTGACAATGAGCAGTTCTTC. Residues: CATSTRRRTSGIDNEQFF.

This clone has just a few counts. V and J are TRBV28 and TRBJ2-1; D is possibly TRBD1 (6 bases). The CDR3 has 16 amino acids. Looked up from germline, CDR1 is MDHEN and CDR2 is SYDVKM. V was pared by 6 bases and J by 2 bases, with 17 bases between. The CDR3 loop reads CASSLQVPGAYNEQFF. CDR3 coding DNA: TGTGCCAGCAGCTTACAGGTTCCAGGGGCCTACAATGAGCAGTTCTTC.

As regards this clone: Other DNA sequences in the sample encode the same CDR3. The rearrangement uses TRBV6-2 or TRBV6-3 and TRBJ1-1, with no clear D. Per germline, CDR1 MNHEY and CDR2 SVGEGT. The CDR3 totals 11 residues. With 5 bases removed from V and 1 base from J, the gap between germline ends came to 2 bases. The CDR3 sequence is CASSANTEAFF. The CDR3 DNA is TGTGCCAGCAGTGCGAACACTGAAGCTTTCTTT.

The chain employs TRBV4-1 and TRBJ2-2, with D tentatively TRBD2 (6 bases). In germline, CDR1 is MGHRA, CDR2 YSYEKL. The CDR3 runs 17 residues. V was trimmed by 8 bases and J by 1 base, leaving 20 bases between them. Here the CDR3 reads CASRHQDRGKNTGELFF. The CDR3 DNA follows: TGCGCCAGCCGTCATCAAGACCGGGGGAAGAACACCGGGGAGCTGTTTTTT.

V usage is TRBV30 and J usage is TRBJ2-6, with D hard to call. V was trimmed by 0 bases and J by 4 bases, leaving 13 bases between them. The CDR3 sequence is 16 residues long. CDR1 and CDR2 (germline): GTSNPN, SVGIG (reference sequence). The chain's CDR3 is CAWSVLAGSGANVLTF. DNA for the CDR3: TGTGCCTGGAGTGTACTGGCTGGGTCCGGGGCCAACGTCCTGACTTTC.

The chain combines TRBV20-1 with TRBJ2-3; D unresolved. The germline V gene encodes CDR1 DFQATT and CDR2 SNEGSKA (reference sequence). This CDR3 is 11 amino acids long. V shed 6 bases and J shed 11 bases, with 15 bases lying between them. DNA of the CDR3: TGCAGTGCCCCTGGGCTTTTGGGGCAGTATTTT. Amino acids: CSAPGLLGQYF.

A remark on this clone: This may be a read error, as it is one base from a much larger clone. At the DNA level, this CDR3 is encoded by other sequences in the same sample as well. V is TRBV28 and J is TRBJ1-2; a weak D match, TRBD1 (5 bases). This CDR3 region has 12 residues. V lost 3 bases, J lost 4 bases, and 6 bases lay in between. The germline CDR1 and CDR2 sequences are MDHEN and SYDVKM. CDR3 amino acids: CASSLGGYGYTF. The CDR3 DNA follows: TGTGCCAGCAGTTTGGGGGGCTATGGCTACACCTTC.

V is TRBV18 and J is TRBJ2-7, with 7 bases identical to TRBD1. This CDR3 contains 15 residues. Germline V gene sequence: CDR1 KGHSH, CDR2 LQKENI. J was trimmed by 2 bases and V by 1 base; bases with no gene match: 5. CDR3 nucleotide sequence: TGTGCCAGCTCACCACAGGGGCAGGGGGCCTACGAGCAGTACTTC. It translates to CASSPQGQGAYEQYF.

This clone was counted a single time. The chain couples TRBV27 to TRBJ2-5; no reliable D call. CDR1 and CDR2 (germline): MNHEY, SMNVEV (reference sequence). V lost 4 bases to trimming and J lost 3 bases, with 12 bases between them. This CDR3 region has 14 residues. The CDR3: CASSYGGSKETQYF. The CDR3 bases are TGTGCCAGCAGTTACGGCGGCAGTAAAGAGACCCAGTACTTC.

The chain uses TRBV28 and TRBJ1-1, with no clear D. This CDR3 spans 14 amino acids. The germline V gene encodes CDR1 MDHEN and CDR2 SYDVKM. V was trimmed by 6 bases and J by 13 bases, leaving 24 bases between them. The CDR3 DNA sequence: TGTGCCAGCAGGAGGACCGGACGCGGAACCTCCGATTTCTTT. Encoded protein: CASRRTGRGTSDFF.

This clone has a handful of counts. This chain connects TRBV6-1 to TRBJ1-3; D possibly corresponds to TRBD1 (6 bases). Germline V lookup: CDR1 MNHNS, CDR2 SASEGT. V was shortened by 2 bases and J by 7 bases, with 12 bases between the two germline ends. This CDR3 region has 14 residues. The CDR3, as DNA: TGTGCCAGCAGTGAAACTGGACAGAGGAACACCATATATTTT. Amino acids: CASSETGQRNTIYF.

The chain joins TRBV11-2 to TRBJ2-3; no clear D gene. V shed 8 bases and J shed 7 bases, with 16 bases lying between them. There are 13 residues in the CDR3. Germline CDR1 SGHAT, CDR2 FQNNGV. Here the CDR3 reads CASRQLVRHTQYF. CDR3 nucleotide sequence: TGTGCCAGCCGCCAATTAGTGCGGCATACGCAGTATTTT.

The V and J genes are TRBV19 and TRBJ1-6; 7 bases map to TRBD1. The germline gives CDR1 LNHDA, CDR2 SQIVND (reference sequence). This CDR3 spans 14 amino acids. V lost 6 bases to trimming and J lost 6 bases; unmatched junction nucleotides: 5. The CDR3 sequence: CASRDRDSNSPLHF. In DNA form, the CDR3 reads TGTGCCAGTAGGGACCGGGACAGTAATTCACCCCTCCACTTT. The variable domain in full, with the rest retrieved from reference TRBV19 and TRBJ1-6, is DGGITQSPKYLFRKEGQNVTLSCEQNLNHDAMYWYRQDPGQGLRLIYYSQIVNDFQKGDIAEGYSVSREKKESFPLTVTSAQKNPTAFYLCASRDRDSNSPLHFGNGTRLTVT.

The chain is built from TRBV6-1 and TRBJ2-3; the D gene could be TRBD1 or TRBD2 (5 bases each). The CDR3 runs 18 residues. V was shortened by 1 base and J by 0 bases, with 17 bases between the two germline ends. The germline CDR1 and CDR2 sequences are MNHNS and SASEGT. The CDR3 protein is CASSEVLSGTASTDTQYF. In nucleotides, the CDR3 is TGTGCCAGCAGTGAAGTCCTCTCAGGGACGGCTAGCACAGATACGCAGTATTTT.

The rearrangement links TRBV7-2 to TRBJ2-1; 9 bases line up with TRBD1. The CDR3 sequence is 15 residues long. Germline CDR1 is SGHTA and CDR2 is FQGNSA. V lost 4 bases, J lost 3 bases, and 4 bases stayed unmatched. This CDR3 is CASSSRDRVYNEQFF. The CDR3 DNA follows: TGTGCCAGCAGCTCCCGGGACAGGGTCTACAATGAGCAGTTCTTC.

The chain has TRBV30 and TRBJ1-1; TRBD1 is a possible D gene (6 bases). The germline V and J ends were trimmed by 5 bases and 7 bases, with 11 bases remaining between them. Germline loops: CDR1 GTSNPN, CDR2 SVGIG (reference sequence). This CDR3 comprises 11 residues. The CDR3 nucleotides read TGTGCCTGGTCCGACAGGTATGAAGCTTTCTTT. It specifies CAWSDRYEAFF.

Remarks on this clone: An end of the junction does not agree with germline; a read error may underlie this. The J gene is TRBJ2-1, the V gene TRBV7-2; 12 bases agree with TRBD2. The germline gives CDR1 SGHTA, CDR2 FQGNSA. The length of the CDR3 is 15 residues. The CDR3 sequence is CASSLAGGAYNEQFF. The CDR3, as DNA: TGTGCCAGCAGCCTAGCGGGAGGGGCCTACAATGAGCAGTTCTTC.

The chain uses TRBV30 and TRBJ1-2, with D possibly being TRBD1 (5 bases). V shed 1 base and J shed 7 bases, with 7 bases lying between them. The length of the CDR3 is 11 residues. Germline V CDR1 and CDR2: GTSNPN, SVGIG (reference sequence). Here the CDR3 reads CAWSAQVGYTF. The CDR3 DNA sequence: TGTGCCTGGAGTGCACAGGTTGGCTACACCTTC.

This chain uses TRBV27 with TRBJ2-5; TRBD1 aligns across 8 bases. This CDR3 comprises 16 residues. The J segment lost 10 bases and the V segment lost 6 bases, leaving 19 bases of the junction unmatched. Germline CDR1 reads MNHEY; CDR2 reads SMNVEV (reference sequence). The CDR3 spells CASSPRSDRGGVGQYF. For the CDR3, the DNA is TGTGCCAGCAGCCCGCGGTCCGACAGGGGTGGGGTTGGCCAGTACTTC.

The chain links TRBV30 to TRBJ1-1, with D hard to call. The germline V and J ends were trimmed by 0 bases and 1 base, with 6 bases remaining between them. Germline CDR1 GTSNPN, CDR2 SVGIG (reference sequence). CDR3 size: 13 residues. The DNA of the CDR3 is TGTGCCTGGAGTGTAGCCCAGAACACTGAAGCTTTCTTT. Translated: CAWSVAQNTEAFF.